Described below is a single TCR beta chain sequence and its context. This clonotype was seen at least ten times. No antigen is known for it. No qualities accompany the bases; no much larger clone lies one base away. This entry belongs to a study of Graves' ophthalmopathy and Graves' hyperthyroidism (dated 2018 in TCRdb). As for the study more broadly: A patient counted as having stable hyperthyroidism if there was no progression to ophthalmopathy within 18 months of follow-up. T-cell repertoires of thyroid tissue and blood were compared in over 5 hyperthyroidism patients. A discovery set of 95 to 100 patients (43 ophthalmopathy, 55 to 60 stable hyperthyroidism) was enrolled to explore V-J signatures distinguishing ophthalmopathy from hyperthyroidism. To tell Graves' ophthalmopathy apart from Graves' hyperthyroidism, and to predict which patients would progress to ophthalmopathy, the study relied on TCR beta repertoire signatures. The independent validation cohort included 18 to 20 hyperthyroidism patients plus 17 patients who later progressed from hyperthyroidism to ophthalmopathy. In total, 135 blood samples were TCR-sequenced: some 43 ophthalmopathy, over 70 hyperthyroidism and some 17 hyperthyroidism-to-ophthalmopathy patients. Once sampling was done, hyperthyroidism patients were given methimazole at a starting dose of 30 mg daily, while ophthalmopathy patients were given high-dose intravenous methylprednisolone. What the research found in general, with its limitations: In validation, the model predicted ophthalmopathy progression with about 70% sensitivity and 72.22% specificity; approximately 12 predicted patients were CT-confirmed with GO in a median of around 6 months. Sample size was not statistically predetermined, and group allocation was not concealed from the investigators. In cross-validation, the 13-signature model distinguished ophthalmopathy from stable hyperthyroidism with approximately 85% sensitivity and 81.08% specificity, and in the test set the corresponding values were 80% and 75%. Most expanded thyroid clonotypes with a frequency above 0.001 also appeared in blood, which suggests that blood repertoires may reflect the immune response in the thyroid.

CDR1 and CDR2, per the germline V gene, are ENHRY and SYGVKD. Measured from the cysteine to the phenylalanine, the CDR3 is 15 residues long. The entry retains the CDR3 DNA only, 45 bases that are in frame from base 1. V trim: 10 bases; J trim: 7 bases; unmatched bases: 13. Patients with hyperthyroidism were aged 18 to 65 years, had been newly diagnosed, and had a disease duration of less than 2 months. Patients with other autoimmune diseases, uncontrolled infections, pregnancy or lactation were excluded from the study. Diagnosis was based on clinical symptoms, serum thyroxine, TRAb, thyroid ultrasound and orbital computed tomography. Trizol reagent was used to extract the total RNA, and its quality was then checked on an Agilent 2100 Bioanalyzer. For repertoire sequencing, the TCR beta CDR3 regions were amplified from RNA transcripts. The first round was an RT-PCR using HTBI primers with the Qiagen OneStep RT-PCR kit, and this first round was followed by a second-round multiplex PCR, then size selection and purification. The libraries underwent paired-end sequencing with 100 bp reads on an Illumina HiSeq2000. For the original study's pipeline: SOAPnuke was used for read processing, and reads with adapters, uncalled bases, a mean Phred below 15, or no exact constant-primer or identifier match were discarded. COPE v1.2.5 was used to merge high-quality paired reads. Each unique nucleotide sequence was treated as a clonotype, and MiTCR v1.1 was used to align the clonotypes to the IMGT TRB V, D and J references. The analysis was limited to V-J combinations with a frequency above 0.0001, which together covered roughly 99% of repertoires. For each V-J combination, a TCR clonal expansion and chaos score was defined as F50 clonal expansion divided by the chaos observed in the TCRdist matrix. Welch's t-statistics and random forest were used to narrow the features down to 10 to 15 V-J combinations, which were then fed into a naive Bayes classifier. Thyroid-blood repertoire similarity was quantified with the Morisita-Horn index. TCRdb redid the processing of the public reads, applying fastp at Q25 and MiXCR, and retained in-frame beta chains. Records with the same CDR3 protein are collapsed into one entry carrying the most frequent genes and DNA. The V and J calls reflect TCRdb's pipeline rather than the authors' work. The sample includes over a million distinct CDR3 sequences, with about two fifths observed a single time. The top ten constitute approximately 10% of the sample.

Sequences were obtained from peripheral blood or thyroid tissue (not recorded which). The sequence was collected from an adult man with Graves' hyperthyroidism. Recombination joined TRBV10-3 with TRBJ1-6; 7 bases in between match TRBD1. Read as DNA, the sequence is TGTGCCAGTACCACCACCGGGACAGAAAATTCACCCCTCCACTTT. Its amino acids are CASTTTGTENSPLHF.